The following is a TCR beta chain sequence with its context. Its antigen is not identified. Naive CD8+ T cells had a CD45RO-CCR7+CD27+CD95- phenotype. The source of the sample is a study of CXCR3-negative and CXCR3-positive naive CD8 T cells. Study-level information: For each library, about 1.5 +/- 0.3 million TRB reads were obtained, 120 million to 150 million in total. Study-wide results and limits: TRBV-TRBJ usage was alike in naive CXCR3-negative and CXCR3-positive cells but differed in memory cells. Partially decreased CXCR3 expression was recorded after cryopreservation, and fresh PBMCs were used in most assays. CXCR3-expressing naive cells carried TRB CDR3s more hydrophobic than those of CXCR3-negative naive cells.

The method, 5' RACE with UMI labels, was used to prepare the TRB cDNA libraries. TCRdb re-called the 5' RACE reads and catalogs CDR3 proteins one per entry, DNA excluded. The listing records some 110,000 distinct CDR3 sequences. The CDR3 is 17 residues long. CDR1 is LGHNA and CDR2 is YSLEER in the germline V gene. The receptor was derived from a human donor in good health. Some clones in this sample may be carry-over from other donors' samples. The chain links TRBV4-3 to TRBJ2-4; TCRdb's assignment of TRBD1 cannot be checked, as there is no DNA. Sequencing was done on a sample of naive CXCR3+ CD8+ T cells from blood. As to subset: CD45RO-CCR7+CD27+CD95- naive CD8+ T cells expressing CXCR3 (TNR3+). The CDR3 here is CASSQPNSGQGVNIQYF.